This record covers a single T cell receptor beta chain. Its antigen is currently unknown. This sample stems from a study of CXCR3-negative and CXCR3-positive naive CD8 T cells. UMI-labeled 5' RACE TRB cDNA libraries were prepared from the cells. Reprocessing the 5' RACE reads, TCRdb reports a single entry for every CDR3 protein and omits DNA. Its clone listing holds roughly 93,000 distinct CDR3 sequences. This CDR3 contains 20 residues. Germline CDR1 SGHRS, CDR2 YFSETQ. The study's findings and limits: A higher hydrophobicity marked the TRB CDR3s of CXCR3-positive naive cells versus CXCR3-negative naive cells.

The source material was naive CXCR3+ CD8+ T cells from blood. Specified subset: CD45RO-CCR7+CD27+CD95- naive CD8+ T cells expressing CXCR3 (TNR3+). The chain has TRBV5-1 and TRBJ2-1; with no DNA, the TCRdb D assignment of TRBD2 cannot be verified. This receptor was obtained from a human donor in good health. Some clones in this sample may be carry-over from other donors' samples. The CDR3 is CASSLPMTSGGDSSYNEQFF.